This TCR beta chain derives from a study of blood T cell repertoires in COVID-19. Overall study context: From T cells, B-cell-depleted T cells, or PBMCs came the material, which was cDNA or gDNA.

V lost 5 bases to trimming and J lost 0 bases, with 11 bases between them. The CDR3 length is 15 residues. CDR1 is LNHDA, CDR2 SQIVND, per germline (reference sequence). Enrolled during active infection, Seattle patients were then followed longitudinally. The table came from immunoSEQ multiplex PCR; TCRdb's copy has only in-frame clones and leaves some out. The sample contains 150,000 to 200,000 clones, approximately 86% of which appear only once. The sequenced sample was peripheral blood. The chain couples TRBV19 to TRBJ1-3, with no clear D. The TCR was taken from a middle-aged woman with COVID-19, enrolled during active disease. The CDR3 reads CASSSDGLSGNTIYF. The DNA of the CDR3 is TGTGCCAGTAGTTCCGACGGACTCTCTGGAAACACCATATATTTT.